This is a list of T cell receptor beta chains from one sample in a study of early T cells in non-severe SARS-CoV-2 infection. TCRdb fed the 5' RACE reads into MiXCR, producing one record per CDR3 protein. The sample has about 48,000 distinct CDR3 sequences; approximately 13% are singletons. Sequenced: whole blood. Receptors were obtained from an adult who was a healthcare worker with PCR-confirmed SARS-CoV-2 infection or an uninfected control (not recorded which). Both conserved end residues are part of each CDR3. A D gene is named only where the DNA matches it firmly. Not every row has a clone size; where given, it reads once, few, many or a size class.

d_call	j_call	v_call	clone_size	cdr3_nt	cdr3_aa
-	TRBJ2-1	TRBV7-6	few	TGTGCCAGCAGCTTCGGCCTTCTCAATGAGCAGTTCTTC	CASSFGLLNEQFF
-	TRBJ2-1	TRBV20-1	many	TGCAGTGCCGGCGCGAACAATGAGCAGTTCTTC	CSAGANNEQFF
-	TRBJ2-7	TRBV3-1	many	TGTGCCAGCAGCCAAGATGGGATAACCTACGAGCAGTACTTC	CASSQDGITYEQYF
TRBD1	TRBJ1-2	TRBV10-2	-	TGCGCCAGCAGTGATCGGACAGGGCTCCATGGCTACACCTTC	CASSDRTGLHGYTF
-	TRBJ1-1	TRBV5-6	many	TGTGCCAGCAGCCCGGGGGTCACCCTGAACACTGAAGCTTTCTTT	CASSPGVTLNTEAFF
TRBD1	TRBJ2-5	TRBV11-3	-	TGTGCCAGCAGCCAAAGTAGACAGGGTTACCAAGAGACCCAGTACTTC	CASSQSRQGYQETQYF
-	TRBJ2-7	TRBV6-1	many	TGTGCCAGCAGTGAATCGATAGCGTACACCCTTTCCTACGAGCAGTACTTC	CASSESIAYTLSYEQYF
-	TRBJ1-1	TRBV5-1	many	TGCGCCAGCAGCTTGGTACCGACATCTGAAGCTTTCTTT	CASSLVPTSEAFF
TRBD1	TRBJ1-4	TRBV27	many	TGTGCCAGCAGTCCCCGCTCGGGGACAGCTAATGAAAAACTGTTTTTT	CASSPRSGTANEKLFF
-	TRBJ2-7	TRBV28	-	TGTGCCAGCAGTTTCTTTCTCGGTACCTACGAGCAGTACTTC	CASSFFLGTYEQYF
-	TRBJ2-3	TRBV29-1	-	TGCAGCGTTGAAGAGGTCGGAAGCACAGATACGCAGTATTTT	CSVEEVGSTDTQYF
TRBD2	TRBJ2-2	TRBV2	medium-sized	TGTGCCAGCAGCGACGGGTCGGGAGGAACCGGGGAGCTGTTTTTT	CASSDGSGGTGELFF
-	TRBJ1-4	TRBV29-1	-	TGCAGCGTTGCGGCGGGGGACCATGAAAAACTGTTTTTT	CSVAAGDHEKLFF
-	TRBJ2-3	TRBV7-9	-	TGTGCCAGCAGCTTAGAATCTACGGGAGTCCCAGATACGCAGTATTTT	CASSLESTGVPDTQYF
-	TRBJ2-3	TRBV9	few	TGTGCCAGCAGCGTAAACTCAAACACAGATACGCAGTATTTT	CASSVNSNTDTQYF
TRBD1	TRBJ2-2	TRBV28	-	TGTGCCAGCAGTCTTCCCGGGACAGGGGTAACCGGGGAGCTGTTTTTT	CASSLPGTGVTGELFF
TRBD2	TRBJ2-3	TRBV2	few	TGTGCCAGCAGTGAAGGAGCGGGAGGGTCAGATACGCAGTATTTT	CASSEGAGGSDTQYF
TRBD1	TRBJ1-4	TRBV5-1	few	TGCGCCAGCAGCCTGGCCCCTTGGACAGGGGAAAAACTGTTTTTT	CASSLAPWTGEKLFF
TRBD2	TRBJ2-1	TRBV9	-	TGTGCCAGCAGCGTAGGACTAGCGGGAGGGTCCAACTACAATGAGCAGTTCTTC	CASSVGLAGGSNYNEQFF
-	TRBJ2-7	TRBV29-1	few	TGCAGCGTTGTTTCCTCCTACGAGCAGTACTTC	CSVVSSYEQYF
-	TRBJ2-1	TRBV11-2	many	TGTGCCAGCAGCCCGACCCGACAGGTCACCTACAATGAGCAGTTCTTC	CASSPTRQVTYNEQFF